Sequencing of this T cell receptor beta chain was carried out in a study of blood T cell repertoires in COVID-19 (dated by TCRdb to 2020 to 2021). For the wider study: Samples from collaborators originated in the United States, Italy and Spain and spanned both the acute and convalescent phases of COVID-19. The material from the prospective study consisted of cDNA or gDNA derived from T cells, B-cell-depleted T cells, or PBMCs. Samples came from the ongoing ImmuneRACE study (first 160 participants) plus 1,254 subjects from 6 global collaborators. Deeply sampled blood TCRbeta repertoires from subjects exposed to, actively infected with, or recovered from COVID-19 were included in the dataset. HLA class I and class II types, where available, came from metadata supplied by the sample provider rather than from assay-based typing. Nearly every sample came with metadata listing a de-identified subject ID, COVID-19 status, age in years and sex. The repertoires were made available in a free public database intended to serve as a resource for research on the immune response to SARS-CoV-2.

Participants in the prospective study were aged roughly 18 to 100 years, lived in more than 20 United States geographic areas, and enrolled through a virtual design. In the prospective study, cohorts were assigned on the basis of participant-reported clinical history obtained from a screening survey and a study questionnaire. Mobile phlebotomists in the prospective study collected whole blood, serum and a nasopharyngeal or oropharyngeal swab from every participant. Prospective study participants could optionally give additional blood draws and questionnaires over an approximately 2-month period. Blood samples from the prospective study were shipped frozen or at room temperature prior to DNA extraction. TCRbeta CDR3 regions were amplified from genomic DNA by means of the immunoSEQ Assay, a bias-controlled multiplex PCR. Concerning the study's data processing: The number of nucleated cells in each sample was estimated by amplification of reference gene primers within the assay. To quantify the absolute abundance of each unique TCRbeta CDR3 rearrangement, sequence reads were collapsed and filtered. For each sample, productive Simpson clonality was calculated as the square root of Simpson's diversity index over productive rearrangements. The table comes from immuneACCESS by way of TCRdb, which keeps in-frame sequences with V and J called. Part of the clones is missing from these tables; in studies checked, under half for an unresolved V gene and the rest for unknown reasons. The V and J calls and the clone size are those of that table, but D and trimming were determined from the DNA. The table for this sample lists some 230,000 clones; about four fifths of them were counted only once. The top ten clones comprise approximately 1.3% of the sample.

Study-wide findings and limitations: The amount of clinical and demographic metadata varied by source and participant and was provided uncurated.

CDR1 and CDR2 are drawn from the germline V gene: MDHEN, SYDVKM. V and J are trimmed by 6 bases and 2 bases, and the gene matches miss 7 bases of the junction. Counted from cysteine to phenylalanine, this CDR3 has 15 amino acids. Only CDR3 DNA remains: 45 bases, in frame from the first base. Notes on this clone: Its antigen is still unknown. No base-level quality is on record; no much larger clone is a single base apart.

This receptor was obtained from a woman aged 40 to 49 with acute COVID-19. Sequencing was carried out using PBMCs or T cells enriched from blood (not recorded which). The rearrangement combines TRBV28 with TRBJ2-7; 10 central nucleotides agree with TRBD2. The bases are TGTGCCAGCAGCCAAACTAGCGGGACCCCCTACGAGCAGTACTTC. This sequence encodes CASSQTSGTPYEQYF.